What follows are 9 T cell receptor beta chains derived from one specimen sequenced in a study of T cells in Graves' hyperthyroidism and ophthalmopathy. Amplification of TCR beta CDR3 regions was performed using RNA transcripts as template. The HTBI primer set served for first-round RT-PCR of the TCR CDR3. TCRdb reprocessed the multiplex PCR reads with MiXCR, giving one entry per CDR3 protein. The repertoire has fewer than 450,000 distinct CDR3 sequences, 12% to 15% of them found once; the top ten carry approximately 19%. The source material was blood. The receptors come from a woman in her sixties with Graves' ophthalmopathy.

This clonotype has ten or more counts. This chain joins TRBV4-1 and TRBJ1-1; 11 nucleotides line up with TRBD1. Germline CDR1 and CDR2: MGHRA and YSYEKL. V lost 1 base to trimming and J lost 11 bases; unmatched junction nucleotides: 12. This CDR3 is built from 16 residues. Written as DNA, the CDR3 is TGCGCCAGCAGCCAAGTTACGGGACAGGGGGTTGGTTCGGCTTTCTTT. Amino acid sequence: CASSQVTGQGVGSAFF.

The sample holds many counts of this clonotype. The chain joins TRBV5-5 to TRBJ2-1; tentative D call: TRBD2 (5 bases). Germline values: CDR1 SGHKS, CDR2 YYEKEE (reference sequence). The germline V and J ends were trimmed by 3 bases and 5 bases, with 6 bases remaining between them. CDR3 length: 12 amino acids. The CDR3 DNA is TGTGCCAGCAGCTCGGAGGACAATGAGCAGTTCTTC. It codes for CASSSEDNEQFF.

This clonotype was seen many times. The V gene is TRBV7-8, the J gene TRBJ2-1, with D possibly matching TRBD2 (6 bases). The CDR3 length is 14 residues. Germline V gene sequence: CDR1 SGHVS, CDR2 FQNEAQ. Deletions cut 1 base from V and 5 bases from J, with 9 bases between. The DNA of the CDR3 is TGTGCCAGCAGCTTAGGGGTAGCGGACAATGAGCAGTTCTTC. Encoded protein: CASSLGVADNEQFF.

This clonotype occurred many times. This chain uses TRBV30 with TRBJ2-5; D is unresolved. The V end lost 3 bases, the J end lost 7 bases, and 12 bases lay between the germline ends. CDR1 is GTSNPN and CDR2 is SVGIG in the germline V gene (reference sequence). This CDR3 is built from 12 residues. This chain's CDR3 is CAWRNYRGTQYF. The DNA for the CDR3 is TGTGCCTGGAGAAACTACAGAGGGACCCAGTACTTC.

There are many counts of this clonotype. The rearrangement joins TRBV7-2 to TRBJ2-5; the match to TRBD2 covers 9 bases. The germline CDR1 and CDR2 sequences are SGHTA and FQGNSA. The CDR3 extends over 15 amino acids. The V and J ends lost 4 bases and 1 base, in that order; junction bases with no gene match: 4. The DNA for the CDR3 is TGTGCCAGCAGCTCCTCGACTAGCGGCCAAGAGACCCAGTACTTC. It is translated as CASSSSTSGQETQYF. The variable domain in full, with the rest retrieved from reference TRBV7-2 and TRBJ2-5, is GAGVSQSPSNKVTEKGKDVELRCDPISGHTALYWYRQSLGQGLEFLIYFQGNSAPDKSGLPSDRFSAERTGGSVSTLTIQRTQQEDSAVYLCASSSSTSGQETQYFGPGTRLLVL.

This clonotype was found a few times. CDR3 loop: CASSEPTSGGYEQYF. CDR3 sequence (DNA): TGTGCCAGCAGTGAACCGACTAGCGGGGGCTACGAGCAGTACTTC. The V and J genes are TRBV2 and TRBJ2-7; TRBD2 aligns across 12 bases. CDR3 length equals 15 residues. V shed 2 bases, J shed 3 bases, and the junction held 2 bases outside the gene matches. Germline-derived CDR1 and CDR2 are SNHLY and FYNNEI.

This clonotype has ten or more counts. This chain joins TRBV5-1 and TRBJ1-5; D gene ambiguous. Trimming stripped 0 bases from V and 5 bases from J, with 6 bases between. Germline values: CDR1 SGHRS, CDR2 YFSETQ. CDR3 length: 13 amino acids. For the CDR3, the DNA is TGCGCCAGCAGCTTGGCACGCCATCAGCCCCAGCATTTT. Amino acid sequence: CASSLARHQPQHF.

This chain uses TRBV29-1 with TRBJ1-1, with 8 bases fitting TRBD1. The V and J ends lost 7 bases and 4 bases, in that order; junction bases with no gene match: 5. Germline lookup yields CDR1 SQVTM and CDR2 ANQGSEA. The CDR3 runs to 12 residues. CDR3 region: CSAIDRGTEAFF. The CDR3 DNA reads as TGCAGCGCTATCGACAGGGGCACTGAAGCTTTCTTT.

A word on this clonotype: A much larger clone differs from this one at a single base, so this may be a read error. V is TRBV28 and J is TRBJ1-6; D gene unclear. The germline gives CDR1 MDHEN, CDR2 SYDVKM. The CDR3 has 15 amino acids. The CDR3 nucleotides are TGTGCCAGCAGCTCCCCCGAGGGCGGGAATTCACCCCCCCACTTT. Translating gives CASSSPEGGNSPPHF.